Listed below are T cell receptor beta chains from one sample, sequenced in a study of blood T cell repertoires in COVID-19. Using immunoSEQ multiplex PCR, the repertoire was profiled, and TCRdb retains in-frame clones only, with some absent. Here the sample spans about 55,000 clones, 85% being singletons. The sample taken for sequencing was peripheral blood. These receptors were taken from a human donor in a cohort sampled during active COVID-19. CDR3s include the opening cysteine and the closing phenylalanine or tryptophan. A D gene is named only where the DNA matches it firmly. The listing skips clone size in some rows; elsewhere it reads once, few, many or a size class.

v_gene	abundance	j_gene	len	d_gene	CDR3aa
TRBV5-1	-	TRBJ2-2	15	-	CASSLGLASSGELFF
TRBV27	-	TRBJ1-2	15	-	CASSLGPLGGYGYTF
TRBV19	-	TRBJ2-1	13	TRBD1	CASTGQGYNEQFF
TRBV28	-	TRBJ1-1	15	TRBD1	CASSPLHRGRAEAFF
TRBV19	once	TRBJ1-1	13	TRBD1	CASSYRGNTEAFF
TRBV7-7	-	TRBJ2-1	17	-	CASRPEYNVPLYNEQFF
TRBV24-1	few	TRBJ2-1	13	-	CATSDLTSGQQFF
TRBV6-4	few	TRBJ1-2	13	-	CASSDGRGLGYTF
TRBV5-1	-	TRBJ1-2	15	-	CASTWSPGSSGGYTF
TRBV11-2	-	TRBJ2-1	15	-	CASSNTASTVNEQFF